One and the same sample provided the 9 T cell receptor beta chains below, sequenced in a study of blood T cell repertoires in COVID-19. The table came from immunoSEQ multiplex PCR; TCRdb's copy has only in-frame clones and leaves some out. The repertoire consists of around 200,000 clones, with about 85% occurring once and the leading ten covering around 9.5%. The specimen sequenced was peripheral blood. These receptors were taken from a woman of 80 years or more with acute or convalescent COVID-19.

This chain connects TRBV5-4 to TRBJ1-1; D is undetermined. Between the trimmed V and J ends, which lost 7 bases and 1 base, there was a span of 11 bases. Germline CDR1 is SGHNT and CDR2 is YYREEE (reference sequence). The CDR3 has 13 amino acids. CDR3 bases: TGTGCCAGCTCTATGGCAGGGAACACTGAAGCTTTCTTT. Amino acid sequence: CASSMAGNTEAFF.

The chain recombines TRBV5-1 with TRBJ1-2, with D possibly TRBD1 on 5 matching bases. The germline V and J ends were trimmed by 0 bases and 7 bases, with 13 bases remaining between them. CDR1 SGHRS and CDR2 YFSETQ come from the germline V gene. The CDR3 is made up of 14 amino acids. CDR3 sequence reads: CASSLATGARGYTF. CDR3 nucleotide sequence: TGCGCCAGCAGCTTGGCTACAGGAGCGCGTGGCTACACCTTC.

The CDR3 DNA is TGTGCCACCAGCGCTAGGACTAGCGGGAGGGCCGCGATCAATGAGCAGTTCTTC. Translation gives CATSARTSGRAAINEQFF. The chain is built from TRBV15 and TRBJ2-1, with 15 bases matching TRBD2. After removal of 5 bases from V and 6 bases from J, the junction contained 11 bases not matched to a gene. This CDR3 has 18 residues. Per the germline V gene, CDR1 is LNHNV and CDR2 is YYDKDF (reference sequence).

The chain joins TRBV7-8 to TRBJ1-1; possible D gene TRBD1, 6 bases. The CDR3 runs to 14 residues. Germline CDR1 is SGHVS and CDR2 is FQNEAQ. V dropped 1 base and J dropped 7 bases, with 13 bases sitting between them. The CDR3 DNA sequence: TGTGCCAGCAGCTTAGAGTACAGGGACGGTGAAGCTTTCTTT. Its protein is CASSLEYRDGEAFF.

The CDR3 protein is CASKGAVDTEAFF. Written as DNA, the CDR3 is TGCGCCAGCAAGGGGGCAGTGGACACTGAAGCTTTCTTT. The chain carries TRBV5-1 and TRBJ1-1; 7 nucleotides line up with TRBD1. The germline CDR1 and CDR2 sequences are SGHRS and YFSETQ. With V trimmed by 6 bases and J by 3 bases, 5 bases remained unmatched. The CDR3 length is 13 residues. The full variable domain, in which reference TRBV5-1 and TRBJ1-1 provide the parts outside the CDR3, is KAGVTQTPRYLIKTRGQQVTLSCSPISGHRSVSWYQQTPGQGLQFLFEYFSETQRNKGNFPGRFSGRQFSNSRSEMNVSTLELGDSALYLCASKGAVDTEAFFGQGTRLTVV.

The rearrangement uses TRBV9 and TRBJ2-1; D gene uncertain. Germline assignment: CDR1 SGDLS and CDR2 YYNGEE. V was clipped by 7 bases and J by 5 bases, with 4 bases between them. This CDR3 spans 10 amino acids. This chain's CDR3 is CASEDNEQFF. The CDR3 coding sequence is TGTGCCAGCGAGGACAATGAGCAGTTCTTC. Variable domain in full (rest from reference TRBV9 and TRBJ2-1): DSGVTQTPKHLITATGQRVTLRCSPRSGDLSVYWYQQSLDQGLQFLIQYYNGEERAKGNILERFSAQQFPDLHSELNLSSLELGDSALYFCASEDNEQFFGPGTRLTVL.

In this sample, this clone turned up once. V is TRBV5-4 and J is TRBJ2-1; maybe TRBD2 (5 bases). With 5 bases removed from V and 0 bases from J, the gap between germline ends came to 9 bases. This CDR3 comprises 14 residues. Germline CDR1 reads SGHNT; CDR2 reads YYREEE (reference sequence). DNA for the CDR3: TGTGCCAGCAGTTCCGGGGTCTCCTACAATGAGCAGTTCTTC. The encoded protein is CASSSGVSYNEQFF.

This clone was seen a few times. The genes are TRBV7-9 and TRBJ2-2, with a weak D call TRBD2 (6 bases). The CDR3 has 15 residues. The germline V gene encodes CDR1 SEHNR and CDR2 FQNEAQ (reference sequence). V shed 8 bases and J shed 6 bases, with 19 bases lying between them. CDR3 protein: CASGGRDLGSGELFF. The CDR3 DNA follows: TGTGCCAGCGGCGGACGGGACTTGGGGTCCGGGGAGCTGTTTTTT.

The chain joins TRBV19 to TRBJ2-3; 7 bases align to TRBD1. CDR3 length: 15 amino acids. Losses at the gene ends were 6 bases for V and 2 bases for J; bases not matched to a gene: 8. Germline V gene sequence: CDR1 LNHDA, CDR2 SQIVND (reference sequence). The CDR3 region is CASSRTGTTTDTQYF. As DNA, the CDR3 is TGTGCCAGTAGCCGGACAGGAACCACCACAGATACGCAGTATTTT. Based on the CDR3 plus reference TRBV19 and TRBJ2-3, the full variable domain is DGGITQSPKYLFRKEGQNVTLSCEQNLNHDAMYWYRQDPGQGLRLIYYSQIVNDFQKGDIAEGYSVSREKKESFPLTVTSAQKNPTAFYLCASSRTGTTTDTQYFGPGTRLTVL.